These 25 T cell receptor beta chains originate from one sample sequenced in a study of blood T cell repertoires in COVID-19. The data were produced by immunoSEQ multiplex PCR, yet TCRdb's version contains in-frame clones alone and is incomplete. The sample lists over 85,000 clones, approximately 85% occurring once. Sequencing input: peripheral blood. The source of these receptors is a human donor in a cohort sampled during active COVID-19.

This chain joins TRBV3-1 (or the pseudogene TRBV3-2) and TRBJ1-5, with D perhaps TRBD1 (5 bases). The V gene's germline CDR1 is LGHDT and CDR2 YNNKEL (reference sequence). The V end lost 7 bases, the J end lost 9 bases, and 13 bases lay between the germline ends. The CDR3 runs 12 residues. The CDR3 region has the DNA TGTGCCAGCAAGGGACCGGAGGGGCCCCAGCATTTT. Amino acids: CASKGPEGPQHF.

The chain recombines TRBV9 with TRBJ1-2, with 8 bases aligning to TRBD1. The V gene's germline CDR1 is SGDLS and CDR2 YYNGEE. The CDR3 has 13 amino acids. Trimming took 2 bases from V and 7 from J; bases not matched to a gene: 4. The CDR3 nucleotides read TGTGCCAGCAGCGTTCCAGGGGGCCGTGGCTACACCTTC. Protein sequence: CASSVPGGRGYTF.

V and J are TRBV29-1 and TRBJ1-5, with D hard to call. Germline V gene sequence: CDR1 SQVTM, CDR2 ANQGSEA. The length of the CDR3 is 13 residues. Trimming took 4 bases from V and 3 from J, leaving 10 bases between them. CDR3 coding DNA: TGCAGCGTTGTGTACGGGGTCAATCAGCCCCAGCATTTT. Translated: CSVVYGVNQPQHF.

The chain has TRBV7-2 and TRBJ1-6, with D perhaps TRBD1 (6 bases). In germline, CDR1 is SGHTA, CDR2 FQGNSA. The CDR3 length is 16 residues. The V gene lost 7 bases and the J gene lost 2 bases, with 15 bases spanning the gap. CDR3 nucleotides: TGTGCCAGCAAACCAGCGGGGGGCGCCTATAATTCACCCCTCCACTTT. Translation: CASKPAGGAYNSPLHF.

V gene TRBV7-2 combines with J gene TRBJ2-1; D possibly corresponds to TRBD2 (6 bases). Germline CDR1 is SGHTA and CDR2 is FQGNSA. Trimming pared 5 bases from V and 14 bases from J, leaving 19 bases between. This CDR3 comprises 13 residues. The chain's CDR3 is CASSPTEVSGEFF. The CDR3 DNA reads TGTGCCAGCAGCCCCACCGAGGTTTCGGGGGAGTTCTTC.

The chain combines TRBV4-2 with TRBJ2-1, with D hard to call. The CDR3 covers 12 residues. V was cut by 1 base and J by 8 bases, with 6 bases left in between. The germline gives CDR1 LGHNA, CDR2 YNFKEQ. CDR3 DNA: TGTGCCAGCAGCCAAGGAGGTTATGAGCAGTTCTTC. It yields the protein CASSQGGYEQFF.

The chain links TRBV27 to TRBJ2-7; 7 bases fit TRBD2. V lost 2 bases, J lost 8 bases, and 6 bases stayed unmatched. From germline, CDR1 is MNHEY and CDR2 SMNVEV (reference sequence). The CDR3 runs to 13 residues. In DNA, the CDR3 is TGTGCCAGCAGTTTAGCGGGGAGGGGCAAGCAGTACTTC. It codes for CASSLAGRGKQYF.

The chain links TRBV6-5 to TRBJ1-5; TRBD1 matches at 8 bases. The V and J ends lost 10 bases and 6 bases, in that order; junction bases with no gene match: 11. The germline CDR1 and CDR2 sequences are MNHEY and SVGAGI. CDR3 length: 14 residues. CDR3 sequence reads: CAIAGDRRGQPQHF. CDR3 DNA: TGTGCCATCGCCGGGGACAGGAGGGGTCAGCCCCAGCATTTT.

The chain combines TRBV4-3 with TRBJ2-2; the D gene is possibly TRBD1 (7 bases). V lost 0 bases, J lost 6 bases, and 14 bases lay in between. The CDR3 totals 16 residues. CDR1 and CDR2 (germline): LGHNA, YSLEER. The CDR3: CASSQDLGRGAGELFF. CDR3 DNA sequence: TGCGCCAGCAGCCAAGATCTGGGCAGGGGGGCCGGGGAGCTGTTTTTT.

This chain connects TRBV19 to TRBJ1-2, with 8 bases identical to TRBD1. The J segment lost 1 base and the V segment lost 8 bases, leaving 9 bases of the junction unmatched. Germline loops: CDR1 LNHDA, CDR2 SQIVND (reference sequence). This CDR3 has 15 amino acids. CDR3 residues: CASSRTGLFNYGYTF. The CDR3 DNA reads as TGTGCCAGTTCTAGGACAGGGCTTTTTAACTATGGCTACACCTTC.

This chain links TRBV3-1 (or the pseudogene TRBV3-2) with TRBJ1-1; D is ambiguous. V was shortened by 2 bases and J by 1 base, with 5 bases between the two germline ends. The CDR3 loop spans 13 amino acids. Germline V lookup: CDR1 LGHDT, CDR2 YNNKEL (reference sequence). The CDR3: CASSQLANTEAFF. DNA of the CDR3: TGTGCCAGCAGCCAATTAGCGAACACTGAAGCTTTCTTT.

CDR3 DNA sequence: TGTGCCAGTAGTTATCCTGGGAGCGACGGTCCCGGGGAGCTGTTTTTT. Translated: CASSYPGSDGPGELFF. This chain connects TRBV19 to TRBJ2-2; D may be TRBD2 (5 bases). The CDR3 runs to 16 residues. The V gene's germline CDR1 is LNHDA and CDR2 SQIVND (reference sequence). The ends were cut back, 5 bases at V and 6 bases at J, with 19 bases in the middle.

The table lists this clone with a few counts. This chain connects TRBV5-1 to TRBJ2-1; 13 positions agree with TRBD2. V dropped 4 bases and J dropped 9; count of bases not matched to a gene: 10. Germline V gene lookup returns CDR1 SGHRS and CDR2 YFSETQ. The CDR3 contains 16 residues. CDR3 amino acids: CASSPRTSGSPAEQFF. DNA for the CDR3: TGCGCCAGCAGCCCCCGGACTAGCGGGAGTCCGGCTGAGCAGTTCTTC.

This clone has a single count. CDR3 coding DNA: TGTGCCAGCCGAGGACGGGAAACAACTAATGAAAAACTGTTTTTT. Protein product: CASRGRETTNEKLFF. The rearrangement uses TRBV2 and TRBJ1-4, with D unclear. Trimming removed 8 bases at V and 0 bases at J, with 13 bases between. This CDR3 comprises 15 residues. Germline CDR1 and CDR2: SNHLY and FYNNEI.

The genes are TRBV12-5 and TRBJ1-2, with D possibly being TRBD1 (5 bases). The CDR3 is 13 amino acids. In germline, CDR1 is LGHNT, CDR2 FRNRAP. V lost 6 bases to trimming and J lost 5 bases, with 13 bases between them. CDR3 coding DNA: TGTGCTAGTGGCCCCTGGGGCCCTTATGGCTACACCTTC. Translation: CASGPWGPYGYTF. The variable domain in full, completed from reference TRBV12-5 and TRBJ1-2, reads DARVTQTPRHKVTEMGQEVTMRCQPILGHNTVFWYRQTMMQGLELLAYFRNRAPLDDSGMPKDRFSAEMPDATLATLKIQPSEPRDSAVYFCASGPWGPYGYTFGSGTRLTVV.

The chain links TRBV18 to TRBJ1-3, with D uncertain. Germline CDR1 KGHSH, CDR2 LQKENI. The CDR3 length is 16 residues. The germline V and J ends were trimmed by 3 bases and 0 bases, with 12 bases remaining between them. CDR3 in amino acids: CASSPSRAGSGNTIYF. The CDR3 DNA reads TGTGCCAGCTCACCTTCGAGAGCTGGCTCTGGAAACACCATATATTTT.

The chain uses TRBV6-2 or TRBV6-3 and TRBJ1-3, with D uncertain. Trimming cost V 0 bases and J 4 bases, with 4 bases left between them. CDR3 length equals 13 residues. Germline loops: CDR1 MNHEY, CDR2 SVGEGT. The DNA of the CDR3 is TGTGCCAGCAGTTACTCGGGCGGAAACACCATATATTTT. Its translation: CASSYSGGNTIYF.

This clone was counted a single time. The chain employs TRBV6-5 and TRBJ1-4; 8 nucleotides align to TRBD1. J was trimmed by 2 bases and V by 0 bases; bases with no gene match: 2. Germline V gene sequence: CDR1 MNHEY, CDR2 SVGAGI. This CDR3 is 16 amino acids long. The CDR3 here is CASSYSWTGTNEKLFF. The CDR3 DNA follows: TGTGCCAGCAGTTACTCTTGGACAGGGACTAATGAAAAACTGTTTTTT.

This chain uses TRBV7-9 with TRBJ2-1, with D uncertain. Trimming shortened V by 1 base and J by 8 bases, and 6 bases separated the two germline ends. The CDR3 extends over 12 amino acids. In germline, CDR1 is SEHNR, CDR2 FQNEAQ (reference sequence). The CDR3 reads CASSLGAYEQFF. CDR3 in DNA: TGTGCCAGCAGCTTAGGGGCTTATGAGCAGTTCTTC. Drawing the rest from reference TRBV7-9 and TRBJ2-1, the complete variable domain is DTGVSQNPRHKITKRGQNVTFRCDPISEHNRLYWYRQTLGQGPEFLTYFQNEAQLEKSRLLSDRFSAERPKGSFSTLEIQRTEQGDSAMYLCASSLGAYEQFFGPGTRLTVL.

This clone was recorded a few times. The rearrangement links TRBV18 to TRBJ2-2; 9 bases line up with TRBD2. The length of the CDR3 is 17 residues. V lost 1 base to trimming and J lost 0 bases; unmatched junction nucleotides: 3. CDR1 and CDR2 (germline): KGHSH, LQKENI. Written as DNA, the CDR3 is TGTGCCAGCTCACCACAGTTAGCGGGGGCGAACACCGGGGAGCTGTTTTTT. Encoded protein: CASSPQLAGANTGELFF.

The chain is built from TRBV5-1 and TRBJ1-5, with D possibly TRBD1 on 5 matching bases. V lost 0 bases, J lost 5 bases, and 12 bases lay in between. Germline V gives CDR1 SGHRS, CDR2 YFSETQ. CDR3 length: 15 residues. CDR3 DNA sequence: TGCGCCAGCAGCTTGGAAGGCAGGGATTATCAGCCCCAGCATTTT. This gives the protein CASSLEGRDYQPQHF.

The CDR3 sequence: CASSSDRGGTGELFF. CDR3 in DNA: TGTGCCAGCAGCAGCGACAGGGGGGGCACCGGGGAGCTGTTTTTT. V gene TRBV7-3 combines with J gene TRBJ2-2; 9 positions match TRBD1. In germline, CDR1 is SGHTA, CDR2 FQGTGA. The trim removed 5 bases at V and 4 bases at J, leaving 5 bases unmatched. This CDR3 spans 15 amino acids.

This chain joins TRBV5-4 and TRBJ2-3, with 7 bases matching TRBD2. This CDR3 has 18 residues. The germline CDR1 and CDR2 sequences are SGHNT and YYREEE (reference sequence). V gave up 0 bases and J gave up 0 bases; unmatched junction bases: 10. CDR3 region: CASSLDSSGGTSTDTQYF. The CDR3 bases are TGTGCCAGCAGCTTGGATTCTAGCGGCGGAACTAGCACAGATACGCAGTATTTT.

CDR3: CASSLVGWDYNQPQHF. The CDR3 DNA reads as TGTGCCAGCAGCTTAGTCGGGTGGGACTACAATCAGCCCCAGCATTTT. The chain couples TRBV7-9 to TRBJ1-5, with a tentative D call TRBD1 (5 bases). Germline assignment: CDR1 SEHNR and CDR2 FQNEAQ (reference sequence). This CDR3 comprises 16 residues. The ends were cut back, 1 base at V and 3 bases at J, with 13 bases in the middle.

This sequence joins TRBV11-2 and TRBJ1-6; D perhaps matches TRBD1 (5 bases). V was shortened by 0 bases and J by 6 bases, with 9 bases between the two germline ends. Germline V lookup: CDR1 SGHAT, CDR2 FQNNGV. The CDR3 is made up of 15 amino acids. The CDR3, as DNA: TGTGCCAGCAGCTTAGACAGGGTGGTTAATTCACCCCTCCACTTT. Its protein product is CASSLDRVVNSPLHF. Looking up the rest from reference TRBV11-2 and TRBJ1-6 gives the full variable domain: EAGVAQSPRYKIIEKRQSVAFWCNPISGHATLYWYQQILGQGPKLLIQFQNNGVVDDSQLPKDRFSAERLKGVDSTLKIQPAKLEDSAVYLCASSLDRVVNSPLHFGNGTRLTVT.